The 10 T cell receptor beta chains reported below all come from one sample, sequenced in a study of T cell responses to AZD1222 COVID-19 vaccine. Sequencing was performed with immunoSEQ multiplex PCR; in TCRdb, only in-frame clones are kept and a portion is missing. The sample records some 86,000 clones, approximately 78% being singletons. The sequencing here drew on peripheral blood, taken on day 0 of AZD1222 vaccination. The source of these receptors is an adult in good health.

CDR3 loop: CASSPGDRKNTEAFF. The CDR3 coding sequence is TGCGCCAGCAGCCCAGGGGACCGGAAGAACACTGAAGCTTTCTTT. This chain connects TRBV5-1 to TRBJ1-1; D possibly corresponds to TRBD1 (6 bases). Per the germline V gene, CDR1 is SGHRS and CDR2 is YFSETQ. The length of the CDR3 is 15 residues. Trimming cost V 4 bases and J 1 base, with 14 bases left between them.

The chain couples TRBV6-6 to TRBJ2-1; D possibly corresponds to TRBD1 (5 bases). Germline values: CDR1 MNHNY, CDR2 SVGAGI (reference sequence). The V end lost 8 bases, the J end lost 4 bases, and 12 bases lay between the germline ends. The CDR3 covers 13 residues. CDR3 region: CASRQIPYNEQFF. CDR3 nucleotide sequence: TGTGCCAGCCGACAGATTCCTTACAATGAGCAGTTCTTC.

This clone is a singleton in its sample. The V call is TRBV13, the J call TRBJ2-1, with D maybe TRBD2 (6 bases). CDR1 is PRHDT and CDR2 is FYEKMQ in the germline V gene (reference sequence). Trimming took off 6 bases at V and 3 bases at J, with 15 bases between the two ends. This CDR3 is built from 15 residues. CDR3 DNA sequence: TGTGCCAGCAGAGCAGCCGGGACTGGCTACAATGAGCAGTTCTTC. Amino acids: CASRAAGTGYNEQFF.

The chain joins TRBV4-2 to TRBJ1-4; D is uncertain. From germline, CDR1 is LGHNA and CDR2 YNFKEQ. The CDR3 is made up of 13 amino acids. V was shortened by 4 bases and J by 6 bases, with 9 bases between the two germline ends. CDR3 amino acids: CASSPRSDEKLFF. CDR3 in DNA: TGTGCCAGCAGCCCCCGGTCCGATGAAAAACTGTTTTTT.

The chain recombines TRBV7-6 with TRBJ2-1; D gene unclear. V lost 1 base and J 8 bases, leaving 6 bases between the germline ends. Germline V gene sequence: CDR1 SGHVS, CDR2 FNYEAQ. There are 12 residues in the CDR3. CDR3 coding DNA: TGTGCCAGCAGCTTAGGGTTCTATGAGCAGTTCTTC. Protein sequence: CASSLGFYEQFF.

The chain has TRBV5-1 and TRBJ1-2; D is uncertain. V gave up 0 bases and J gave up 3 bases, with 15 bases separating them. Germline V gene data show CDR1 as SGHRS and CDR2 as YFSETQ. CDR3 length: 16 residues. CDR3 amino acids: CASSLGSGNPYYGYTF. CDR3 nucleotide sequence: TGCGCCAGCAGCTTGGGGTCCGGGAATCCGTACTATGGCTACACCTTC.

The V call is TRBV3-1 (or the pseudogene TRBV3-2), the J call TRBJ1-1; no reliable D call. The CDR3 runs to 13 residues. Germline CDR1 reads LGHDT; CDR2 reads YNNKEL (reference sequence). V was clipped by 4 bases and J by 4 bases, with 10 bases between them. In DNA, the CDR3 is TGTGCCAGCAGCCCAATCGGGGTCACTGAAGCTTTCTTT. This gives the protein CASSPIGVTEAFF.

The V gene is TRBV29-1, the J gene TRBJ1-2; TRBD1 matches 10 bases. From germline, CDR1 is SQVTM and CDR2 ANQGSEA. The CDR3 length is 13 residues. Trimming took 7 bases from V and 3 from J; bases not matched to a gene: 5. CDR3 in amino acids: CSAMTGGDYGYTF. In DNA, the CDR3 is TGCAGCGCTATGACAGGGGGCGACTATGGCTACACCTTC.

This clone was recorded a few times. The V and J genes are TRBV5-1 and TRBJ2-7; 8 positions agree with TRBD2. The germline V gene has CDR1 SGHRS and CDR2 YFSETQ. Trimming removed 0 bases from V and 7 bases from J; junction bases left unmatched: 9. The CDR3 length is 15 residues. This CDR3 reads CASSLGLARASEQYF. The CDR3, as DNA: TGCGCCAGCAGCTTGGGACTAGCGCGAGCGTCGGAGCAGTACTTC.

The rearrangement links TRBV29-1 to TRBJ2-7, with D possibly being TRBD1 (6 bases). The germline V and J ends were trimmed by 6 bases and 4 bases, with 13 bases remaining between them. CDR3 size: 12 residues. From germline, CDR1 is SQVTM and CDR2 ANQGSEA. The CDR3: CSVIGQGYEQYF. CDR3 bases: TGCAGCGTAATCGGGCAGGGGTACGAGCAGTACTTC.